This is a list of T cell receptor beta chains from one sample in a study of blood T cell repertoires in COVID-19. Profiling relied on immunoSEQ multiplex PCR, and the TCRdb table lists in-frame clones only, not all of them. The table records approximately 250,000 clones, 70% to 85% of them present only once. Sequenced material: PBMCs or T cells enriched from blood (not recorded which). Every receptor here comes from a man aged 35 to 55 who had recovered from COVID-19. CDR3s include the opening cysteine and the closing phenylalanine or tryptophan. Each record gives: clone size, V gene, J gene, D gene, CDR3 DNA, CDR3 protein. A D gene is named only where the DNA matches it firmly. Rows may omit the clone size; those that give it use once, few, many or a size class.

size: .; V: TRBV30; J: TRBJ2-7; D: .; DNA: TGTGCCTGGAGGCGGGCAGGGGATTCCTACGAGCAGTACTTC; CDR3: CAWRRAGDSYEQYF
size: .; V: TRBV4-3; J: TRBJ2-1; D: .; DNA: TGCGCCAGCAGCATGGGGAGAAAGGAAACACGGGGCAATGAGCAGTTCTTC; CDR3: CASSMGRKETRGNEQFF
size: .; V: TRBV6-1; J: TRBJ1-1; D: .; DNA: TGTGCCAGCAGTGATCAGATGAACACTGAAGCTTTCTTT; CDR3: CASSDQMNTEAFF
size: once; V: TRBV29-1; J: TRBJ2-2; D: .; DNA: TGCAGCGTTGCCGGCACCGGGGAGCTGTTTTTT; CDR3: CSVAGTGELFF
size: .; V: TRBV11-2; J: TRBJ1-2; D: .; DNA: TGTGCCAGCAGTTCCGGGACATTTGGGGGCTACACCTTC; CDR3: CASSSGTFGGYTF
size: .; V: TRBV6-5; J: TRBJ2-7; D: TRBD1; DNA: TGTGCCAGCAGAGACCGTGGGACAGGGCGCTACGAGCAGTACTTC; CDR3: CASRDRGTGRYEQYF
size: .; V: TRBV4-2; J: TRBJ1-5; D: .; DNA: TGTGCCAGCAGCCAAACAGGACCTGAGAATCAGCCCCAGCATTTT; CDR3: CASSQTGPENQPQHF
size: .; V: TRBV28; J: TRBJ1-5; D: TRBD1; DNA: TGTGCCAGCCGAAGGGGGCTCGAAGGCAATCAGCCCCAGCATTTT; CDR3: CASRRGLEGNQPQHF
size: .; V: TRBV19; J: TRBJ2-1; D: TRBD2; DNA: TGTGCCAGTAGCAGACTAGCGGGAGGACTGGGGGAGCAGTTCTTC; CDR3: CASSRLAGGLGEQFF
size: .; V: TRBV12-3/TRBV12-4; J: TRBJ1-6; D: TRBD1; DNA: TGTGCCACCACAGGGGATAATTCACCCCTCCACTTT; CDR3: CATTGDNSPLHF
size: few; V: TRBV10-3; J: TRBJ2-3; D: .; DNA: TGTGCCATCAGTGAGGACGGGGGAGACACAGATACGCAGTATTTT; CDR3: CAISEDGGDTDTQYF
size: .; V: TRBV28; J: TRBJ1-2; D: .; DNA: TGTGCCAGCAGTAAACTGGAGTATGGCTACACCTTC; CDR3: CASSKLEYGYTF
size: .; V: TRBV10-1; J: TRBJ2-1; D: TRBD1; DNA: TGCGCCAGCAGTGGCGGAGGCAGGGGGCGTCGCTCCTACAATGAGCAGTTCTTC; CDR3: CASSGGGRGRRSYNEQFF
size: .; V: TRBV28; J: TRBJ2-7; D: TRBD1; DNA: TGTGCCAGCAGTCGGACAGGGGGGTACGAGCAGTACTTC; CDR3: CASSRTGGYEQYF
size: .; V: TRBV19; J: TRBJ1-2; D: .; DNA: TGTGCCAGTAGTATCCGCCAGGGGAGAAACTATGGCTACACCTTC; CDR3: CASSIRQGRNYGYTF
size: .; V: TRBV28; J: TRBJ2-7; D: TRBD1; DNA: TGTGCCAGCCTACAGGGGTCCTACGAGCAGTACTTC; CDR3: CASLQGSYEQYF
size: .; V: TRBV4-1; J: TRBJ2-2; D: .; DNA: TGCGCCAGCAGCCTCAGGGGTTGGGGGGAGCTGTTTTTT; CDR3: CASSLRGWGELFF